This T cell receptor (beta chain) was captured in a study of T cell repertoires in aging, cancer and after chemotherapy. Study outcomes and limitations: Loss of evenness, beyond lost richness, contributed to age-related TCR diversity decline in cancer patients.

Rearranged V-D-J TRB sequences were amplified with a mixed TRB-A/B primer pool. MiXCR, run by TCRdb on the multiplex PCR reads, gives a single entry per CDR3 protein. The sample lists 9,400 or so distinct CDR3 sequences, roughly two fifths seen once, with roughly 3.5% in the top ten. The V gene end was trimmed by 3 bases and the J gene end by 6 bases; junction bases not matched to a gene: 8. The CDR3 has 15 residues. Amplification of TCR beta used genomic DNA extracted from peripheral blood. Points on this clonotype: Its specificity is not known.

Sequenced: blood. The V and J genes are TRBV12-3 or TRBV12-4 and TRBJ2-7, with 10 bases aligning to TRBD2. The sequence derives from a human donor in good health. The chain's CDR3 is CASSFGLAGVVEQYF. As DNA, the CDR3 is TGTGCCAGCAGTTTTGGGCTAGCGGGAGTGGTCGAGCAGTACTTC.